These T cell receptor beta chains were read from a single sample in a study of T cells in Graves' hyperthyroidism and ophthalmopathy. MiXCR, applied by TCRdb to the multiplex PCR reads, yields one record per CDR3 protein. The sample yields about 540,000 distinct CDR3 sequences, roughly 50% seen once. Material for sequencing was peripheral blood or thyroid tissue (not recorded which). Every receptor here comes from a woman under 30 with Graves' hyperthyroidism. The CDR3 runs from the conserved cysteine through the conserved F or W. A D gene is named only where the DNA matches it firmly. Clone sizes are given selectively: once, few, many, or a class where the clone is expanded.

d_gene	abundance	v_gene	j_gene	CDR3nt	CDR3aa
TRBD1	many	TRBV4-3	TRBJ1-2	TGCGCCAGCAGCCATCGAACGGGACAGACCATCTATGGCTACACCTTC	CASSHRTGQTIYGYTF
TRBD1	.	TRBV6-5	TRBJ2-2	TGTGCCAGCGGGGACCGACAGGGAGCTAACACCGGGGAGCTGTTTTTT	CASGDRQGANTGELFF
.	many	TRBV25-1	TRBJ1-3	TGTGCCAGCAGTGGACCTTTATCTGGAAACACCATATATTTT	CASSGPLSGNTIYF
.	.	TRBV10-3	TRBJ2-7	TGTGCCATCAGTGACCCAGCGATATCCCCCCCTAGTTGGGGGGAGGCTCCGACCTACGAGCAGTACTTC	CAISDPAISPPSWGEAPTYEQYF
.	many	TRBV7-2	TRBJ1-1	TGTGCCAGCAGCTTAGCTGCAGGGGCGAACACTGAAGCTTTCTTT	CASSLAAGANTEAFF
.	few	TRBV6-6	TRBJ1-3	TGTGCCAGCAGTTACCTTACAGGGTCTGGAAACACCATATATTTT	CASSYLTGSGNTIYF
.	many	TRBV5-1	TRBJ1-5	TGCGCCAGCAGCCGAGGGGAGGGCAATCAGCCCCAGCATTTT	CASSRGEGNQPQHF
.	.	TRBV7-9	TRBJ2-1	TGTGCCAGCAGCTTAGATTTGCCTCCCCCCCACAATGAGCAGTTCTTC	CASSLDLPPPHNEQFF
TRBD2	many	TRBV10-3	TRBJ2-7	TGTGCCATCAGCGATGGGACTAGCGAGGACTACGAGCAGTACTTC	CAISDGTSEDYEQYF
.	.	TRBV7-2	TRBJ1-3	TGTGCCAGCAGCTTAGGGTATTGGGGAAACACCATATATTTT	CASSLGYWGNTIYF
.	many	TRBV6-1	TRBJ2-7	TGTGCCAGCAGTGCCGAACGAGGGGGGGCCTACGAGCAGTACTTC	CASSAERGGAYEQYF
.	.	TRBV5-1	TRBJ2-7	TGCGCCAGCAGCTGGGTGGGCCTGAGCTCCTACGAGCAGTACTTC	CASSWVGLSSYEQYF
.	.	TRBV24-1	TRBJ2-5	TGTGCCACCAGTGGGACGGGGACGGGGGAAGAGACCCAGTACTTC	CATSGTGTGEETQYF
TRBD2	many	TRBV4-3	TRBJ2-5	TGCGCCAGCAGCCAAGGGGTTAGCGGGAGGGCGGCAGAGACCCAGTACTTC	CASSQGVSGRAAETQYF
TRBD1	.	TRBV2	TRBJ1-1	TGTGCCAGCAGTGCCGGGACAGGGTATGGCACTGAAGCTTTCTTT	CASSAGTGYGTEAFF
.	many	TRBV7-2	TRBJ2-7	TGTGCCAGCAGCTTAACATTGGCGGGTGGAGAGCAGTACTTC	CASSLTLAGGEQYF
.	many	TRBV29-1	TRBJ2-2	TGCAGCGTTGAAGATGCACAAGGGGGCACCGGGGAGCTGTTTTTT	CSVEDAQGGTGELFF
.	.	TRBV7-9	TRBJ2-7	TGTGCCAGCAGCTTGGACAGCCAAAGCTCCTACGAGCAGTACTTC	CASSLDSQSSYEQYF
.	once	TRBV10-3	TRBJ2-7	TGTGCCATCAGTGAGCCTGGACGGAGTATGGACGAGCAGTACTTC	CAISEPGRSMDEQYF
TRBD2	.	TRBV4-1	TRBJ2-2	TGCGCCAGCAGCCAGACCGGACTAGCGGGAGGGCGTACCGGGGAGCTGTTTTTT	CASSQTGLAGGRTGELFF
TRBD2	.	TRBV7-9	TRBJ2-2	TGTGCCAGCAGCTTAGCGGCGGGAGACACCGGGGAGCTGTTTTTT	CASSLAAGDTGELFF
.	few	TRBV24-1	TRBJ2-3	TGTGCCACCGGGGGTCCGGATACCAGCACAGATACGCAGTATTTT	CATGGPDTSTDTQYF
.	.	TRBV30	TRBJ2-2	TGTGCCCGACTTGGGGCCGGGGAGCTGTTTTTT	CARLGAGELFF
TRBD1	.	TRBV6-1	TRBJ2-5	TGTGCCAGCAGTCGGCGGACAGGTCGGGCACAAGAGACCCAGTACTTC	CASSRRTGRAQETQYF
.	.	TRBV7-9	TRBJ2-7	TGCGCCAGCAGCTTCCCGGGAACCGCCTACGAGCAGTACTTC	CASSFPGTAYEQYF
TRBD2	many	TRBV13	TRBJ2-7	TGTGCCAGCAGCCCAACTAGCGGGAGATACGAGCAGTACTTC	CASSPTSGRYEQYF
.	few	TRBV20-1	TRBJ2-7	TGCAGTGCTCCTGGCCGCCGGGACTGGGAGGAGTTCTTC	CSAPGRRDWEEFF
TRBD1	.	TRBV10-3	TRBJ1-2	TGTGCCATCAGTGAGTCAGGACAGGGCTACGGCTACACCTTC	CAISESGQGYGYTF
TRBD1	many	TRBV20-1	TRBJ1-2	TGCAGTGCTAGGAACAGGGGCTATGGCTACACCTTC	CSARNRGYGYTF
.	.	TRBV5-1	TRBJ1-3	TGCGCCAGCAGCCAGGAGAACTATGGCTACACCATATATTTT	CASSQENYGYTIYF
.	few	TRBV29-1	TRBJ1-2	TGCAGCGTTGTGGGGGGCTACGGCTACACCTTC	CSVVGGYGYTF
TRBD1	once	TRBV7-2	TRBJ1-6	TGTGCCAGCAGCCAAGGGACAGGTTCACCCCTCCACTTT	CASSQGTGSPLHF
.	few	TRBV28	TRBJ1-2	TGTGCCAGCAGTGAAGATTCAGGGGCGCGCCCCTATGGCTACACCTTC	CASSEDSGARPYGYTF
TRBD1	.	TRBV11-2	TRBJ2-7	TGTGCCGACTCGGGACAGGGATGGGGCGAGCAGTACTTC	CADSGQGWGEQYF
TRBD1	.	TRBV6-9	TRBJ2-3	TGTGCCAGCAGTGAAGACAGGGGGCGTAGGTATTTT	CASSEDRGRRYF
.	.	TRBV12-3/TRBV12-4	TRBJ1-5	TGTGCCAGCAGACCCGGGACTAGCAATCAGCCCCAGCATTTT	CASRPGTSNQPQHF
.	.	TRBV15	TRBJ1-1	TGTGCCACCAGCAGAGAAGGGGGGTTAAACACTGAAGCTTTCTTT	CATSREGGLNTEAFF
.	.	TRBV3-1	TRBJ2-5	TGTGCCAGCAGCCAAAGAAGCCAAGGCGGGACCCAGTACTTC	CASSQRSQGGTQYF
.	.	TRBV6-5	TRBJ1-2	TGTGCCAGTTTTGCGAACACCGGGGGCATCGGAGGCTACACCTTC	CASFANTGGIGGYTF
TRBD2	many	TRBV20-1	TRBJ2-7	TGCAGTGCTAGAGCCCTGCGGCTAGCGGGATCCCACGAGCAGTACTTC	CSARALRLAGSHEQYF
TRBD1	.	TRBV24-1	TRBJ1-2	TGTGCCACCGAACAGACGGGGCGGACAGGGAAAGGAGGAGGCTACACCTTC	CATEQTGRTGKGGGYTF
TRBD1	many	TRBV11-2	TRBJ2-2	TGTGCCAGCAGCTCGCGGACAGGGGATGGTGGCGGGGAGCTGTTTTTT	CASSSRTGDGGGELFF
TRBD1	many	TRBV20-1	TRBJ2-7	TGCAGTGCCGGACAGGGGATGACCTACGAGCAGTACTTC	CSAGQGMTYEQYF
.	.	TRBV29-1	TRBJ2-1	TGCAGCGTTGCCACATTGGGCTTTGAGCAGTTCTTC	CSVATLGFEQFF
.	many	TRBV15	TRBJ1-1	TGTGCCACCAGCAGAGACCTTCTCTGGACAGACGCTAAAGCTTTCTTT	CATSRDLLWTDAKAFF
TRBD1	.	TRBV25-1	TRBJ1-1	TGTGCTAGAACAGGGGGCATGAACACTGAAGCTTTCTTT	CARTGGMNTEAFF
TRBD2	once	TRBV29-1	TRBJ2-7	TGCAGCGTTGAGGCGCCTAGCGGGGATCGGGGGTACGAGCAGTACTTC	CSVEAPSGDRGYEQYF
.	few	TRBV20-1	TRBJ2-5	TGCAGTGCTAGAGGAAGACGGTCCCAAGAGACCCAGTACTTC	CSARGRRSQETQYF
.	.	TRBV7-9	TRBJ2-7	TGTGCCTTACTAGCAGGGTCCTACGAGCAGTACTTC	CALLAGSYEQYF
.	.	TRBV2	TRBJ1-5	TGTGCCAGCAGGAAGACCCAGCATTTT	CASRKTQHF